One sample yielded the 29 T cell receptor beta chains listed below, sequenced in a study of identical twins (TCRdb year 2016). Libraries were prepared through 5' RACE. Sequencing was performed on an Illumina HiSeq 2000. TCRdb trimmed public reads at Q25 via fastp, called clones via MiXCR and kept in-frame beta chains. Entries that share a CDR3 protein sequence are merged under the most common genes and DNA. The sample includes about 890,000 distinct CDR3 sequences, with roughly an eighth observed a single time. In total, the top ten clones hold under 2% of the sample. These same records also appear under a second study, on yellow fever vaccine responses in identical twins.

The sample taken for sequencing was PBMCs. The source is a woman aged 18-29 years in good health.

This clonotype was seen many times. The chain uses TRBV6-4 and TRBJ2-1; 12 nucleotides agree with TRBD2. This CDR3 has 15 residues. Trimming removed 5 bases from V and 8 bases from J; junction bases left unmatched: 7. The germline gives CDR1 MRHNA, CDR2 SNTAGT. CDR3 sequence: CASSLKTSGSDEQFF. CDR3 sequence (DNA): TGTGCCAGCAGTCTAAAGACTAGCGGGAGCGATGAGCAGTTCTTC.

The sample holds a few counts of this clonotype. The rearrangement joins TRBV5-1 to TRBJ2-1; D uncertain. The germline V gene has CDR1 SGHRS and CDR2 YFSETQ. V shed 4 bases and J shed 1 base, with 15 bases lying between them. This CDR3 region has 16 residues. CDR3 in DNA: TGCGCCAGCAGCCCCAGCCCACTTAATTCCTACAATGAGCAGTTCTTC. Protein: CASSPSPLNSYNEQFF.

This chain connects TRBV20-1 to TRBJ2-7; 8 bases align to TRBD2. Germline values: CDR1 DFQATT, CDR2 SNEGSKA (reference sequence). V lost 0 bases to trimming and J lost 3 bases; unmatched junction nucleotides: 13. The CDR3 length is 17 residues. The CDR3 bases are TGCAGTGCTAGAGAGGGGCGCGTTAGCGGGGCCGTCTACGAGCAGTACTTC. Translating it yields CSAREGRVSGAVYEQYF.

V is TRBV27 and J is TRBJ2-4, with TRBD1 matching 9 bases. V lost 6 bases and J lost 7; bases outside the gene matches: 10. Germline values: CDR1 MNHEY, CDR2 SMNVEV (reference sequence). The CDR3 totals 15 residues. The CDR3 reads CASRAPGQGWNIQYF. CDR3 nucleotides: TGTGCCAGCAGAGCCCCGGGACAGGGTTGGAACATTCAGTACTTC.

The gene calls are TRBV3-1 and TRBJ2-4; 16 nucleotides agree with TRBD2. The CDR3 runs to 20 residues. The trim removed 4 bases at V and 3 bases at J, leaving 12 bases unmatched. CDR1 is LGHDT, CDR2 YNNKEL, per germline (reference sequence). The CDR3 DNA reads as TGTGCCAGCAGCCCCCGACCGGGACTAGCGGGAGGGCTTGGCAAAAACATTCAGTACTTC. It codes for CASSPRPGLAGGLGKNIQYF. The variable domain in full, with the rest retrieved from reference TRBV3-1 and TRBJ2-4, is DTAVSQTPKYLVTQMGNDKSIKCEQNLGHDTMYWYKQDSKKFLKIMFSYNNKELIINETVPNRFSPKSPDKAHLNLHINSLELGDSAVYFCASSPRPGLAGGLGKNIQYFGAGTRLSVL.

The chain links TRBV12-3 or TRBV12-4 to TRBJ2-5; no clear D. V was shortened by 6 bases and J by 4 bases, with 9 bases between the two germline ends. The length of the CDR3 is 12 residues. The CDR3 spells CASSRPPETQYF. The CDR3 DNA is TGTGCCAGCAGCCGACCTCCAGAGACCCAGTACTTC.

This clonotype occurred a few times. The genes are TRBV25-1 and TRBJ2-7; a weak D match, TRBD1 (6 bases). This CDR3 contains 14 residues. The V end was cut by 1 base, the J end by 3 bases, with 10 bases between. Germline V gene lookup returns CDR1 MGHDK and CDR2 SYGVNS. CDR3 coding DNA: TGTGCCAGCAGTGAATGCGGACAGAACTACGAGCAGTACGTC. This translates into CASSECGQNYEQYV.

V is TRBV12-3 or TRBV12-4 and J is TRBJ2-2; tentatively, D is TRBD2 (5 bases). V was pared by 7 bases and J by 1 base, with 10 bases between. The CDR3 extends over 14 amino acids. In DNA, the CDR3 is TGTGCCAGCATTAGTCGGGAGAACACCGGGGAGCTGTTTTTT. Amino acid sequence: CASISRENTGELFF.

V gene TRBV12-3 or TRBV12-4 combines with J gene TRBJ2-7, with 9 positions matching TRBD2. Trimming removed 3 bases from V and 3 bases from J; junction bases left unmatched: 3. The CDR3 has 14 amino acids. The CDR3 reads CASSLSSGDYEQYV. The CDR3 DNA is TGTGCCAGCAGTTTGTCTAGCGGGGACTACGAGCAGTACGTC.

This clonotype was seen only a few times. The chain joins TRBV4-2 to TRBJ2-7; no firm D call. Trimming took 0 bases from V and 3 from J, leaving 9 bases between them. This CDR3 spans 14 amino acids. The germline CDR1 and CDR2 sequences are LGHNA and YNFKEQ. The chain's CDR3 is CASSQEATFYEQYF. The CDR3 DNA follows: TGTGCCAGCAGCCAAGAGGCTACTTTCTACGAGCAGTACTTC.

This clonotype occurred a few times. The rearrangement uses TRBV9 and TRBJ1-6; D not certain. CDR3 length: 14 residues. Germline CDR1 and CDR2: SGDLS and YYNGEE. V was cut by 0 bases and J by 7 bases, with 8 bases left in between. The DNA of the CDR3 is TGTGCCAGCAGCGTAGGGGTAGGCAATTCACCCCTCCACTTT. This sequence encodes CASSVGVGNSPLHF.

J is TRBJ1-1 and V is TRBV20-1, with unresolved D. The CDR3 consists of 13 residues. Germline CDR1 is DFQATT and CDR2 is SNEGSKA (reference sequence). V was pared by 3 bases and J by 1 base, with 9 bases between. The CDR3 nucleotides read TGCAGTGCTAGGGGTAGAACGAACACTGAAGCTTTCTTT. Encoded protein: CSARGRTNTEAFF.

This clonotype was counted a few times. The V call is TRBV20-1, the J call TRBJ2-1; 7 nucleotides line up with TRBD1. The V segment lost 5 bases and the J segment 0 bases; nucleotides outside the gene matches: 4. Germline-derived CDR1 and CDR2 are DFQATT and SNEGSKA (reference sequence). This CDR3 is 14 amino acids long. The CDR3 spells CSAGDRNSYNEQFF. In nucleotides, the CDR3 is TGCAGTGCTGGGGACAGAAACTCCTACAATGAGCAGTTCTTC.

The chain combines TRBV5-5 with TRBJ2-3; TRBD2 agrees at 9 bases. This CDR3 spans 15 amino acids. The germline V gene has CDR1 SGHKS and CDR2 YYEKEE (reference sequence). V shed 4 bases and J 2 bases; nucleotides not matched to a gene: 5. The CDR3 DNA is TGTGCCAGCAGCCCACGACTAGCGGTCACAGATACGCAGTATTTT. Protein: CASSPRLAVTDTQYF.

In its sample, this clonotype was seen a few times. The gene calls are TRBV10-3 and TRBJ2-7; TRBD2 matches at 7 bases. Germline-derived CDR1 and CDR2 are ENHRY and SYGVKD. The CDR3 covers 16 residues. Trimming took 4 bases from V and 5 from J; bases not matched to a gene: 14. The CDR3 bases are TGTGCCATCAGTGGGACCCAGCGGGGAGAAACTAACGAGCAGTACTTC. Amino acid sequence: CAISGTQRGETNEQYF.

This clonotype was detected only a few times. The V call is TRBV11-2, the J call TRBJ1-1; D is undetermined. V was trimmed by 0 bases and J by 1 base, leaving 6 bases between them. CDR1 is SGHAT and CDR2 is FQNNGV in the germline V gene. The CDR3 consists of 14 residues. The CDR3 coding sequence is TGTGCCAGCAGCTTAGAATGGCAGAACACTGAAGCTTTCTTT. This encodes CASSLEWQNTEAFF.

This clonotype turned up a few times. The CDR3 DNA sequence: TGTGCCAGCAGTTACTCGATCCCGCTAGCGGGGGCCTACGAGCAGTACGTC. Encoded protein: CASSYSIPLAGAYEQYV. V gene TRBV6-5 combines with J gene TRBJ2-7; the match to TRBD2 covers 10 bases. The CDR3 is made up of 17 amino acids. Unmatched junction bases numbered 7, after V lost 0 bases and J lost 2 bases. Per germline, CDR1 MNHEY and CDR2 SVGAGI.

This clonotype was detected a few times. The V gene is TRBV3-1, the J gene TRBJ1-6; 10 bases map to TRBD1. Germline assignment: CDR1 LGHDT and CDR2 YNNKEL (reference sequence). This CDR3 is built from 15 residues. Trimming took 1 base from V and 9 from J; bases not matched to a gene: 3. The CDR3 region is CASSQAGTGVSPLHF. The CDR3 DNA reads TGTGCCAGCAGCCAAGCCGGGACAGGGGTTTCACCCCTCCACTTT.

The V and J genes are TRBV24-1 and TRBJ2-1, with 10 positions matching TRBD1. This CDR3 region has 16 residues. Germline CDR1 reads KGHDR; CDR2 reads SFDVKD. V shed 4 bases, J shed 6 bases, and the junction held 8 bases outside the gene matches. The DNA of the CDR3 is TGTGCCACCAGTGACCGTGGGACAGGGGTCGGCAATGAGCAGTTCTTC. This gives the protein CATSDRGTGVGNEQFF.

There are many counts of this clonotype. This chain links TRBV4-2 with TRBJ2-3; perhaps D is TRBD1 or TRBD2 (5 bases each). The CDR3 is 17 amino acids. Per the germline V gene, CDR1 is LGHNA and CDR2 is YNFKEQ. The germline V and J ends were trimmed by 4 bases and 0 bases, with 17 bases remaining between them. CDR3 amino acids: CASSLSRGPLSTDTQYF. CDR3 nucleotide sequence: TGTGCCAGCAGCCTTTCTCGGGGACCCCTGAGCACAGATACGCAGTATTTT.

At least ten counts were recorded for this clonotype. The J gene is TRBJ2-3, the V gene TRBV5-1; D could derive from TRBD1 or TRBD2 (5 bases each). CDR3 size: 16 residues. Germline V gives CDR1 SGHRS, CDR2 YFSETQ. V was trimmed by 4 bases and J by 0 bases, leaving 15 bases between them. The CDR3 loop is CASSPRGGTSTDTQYF. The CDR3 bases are TGCGCCAGCAGCCCGAGGGGCGGAACTAGCACAGATACGCAGTATTTT.

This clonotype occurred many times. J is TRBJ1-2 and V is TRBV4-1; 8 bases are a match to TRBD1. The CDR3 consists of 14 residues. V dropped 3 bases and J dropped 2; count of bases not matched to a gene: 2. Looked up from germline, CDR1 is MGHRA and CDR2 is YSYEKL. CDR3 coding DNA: TGCGCCAGCAGCCAGGGGACAGGCAACTATGGCTACACCTTC. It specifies CASSQGTGNYGYTF.

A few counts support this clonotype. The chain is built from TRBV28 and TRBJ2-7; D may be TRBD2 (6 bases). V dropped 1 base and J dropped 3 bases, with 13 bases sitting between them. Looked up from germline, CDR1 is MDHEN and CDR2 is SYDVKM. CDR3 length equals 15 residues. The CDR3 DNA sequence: TGTGCCAGCAGTTTATCATTACTAGCAGGCTACGAGCAGTACTTC. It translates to CASSLSLLAGYEQYF.

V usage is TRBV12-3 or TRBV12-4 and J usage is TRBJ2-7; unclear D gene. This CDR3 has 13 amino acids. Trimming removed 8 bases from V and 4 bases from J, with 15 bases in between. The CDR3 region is CASRVIGNYEQYF. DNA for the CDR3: TGTGCCAGCCGGGTGATCGGAAATTACGAGCAGTACTTC.

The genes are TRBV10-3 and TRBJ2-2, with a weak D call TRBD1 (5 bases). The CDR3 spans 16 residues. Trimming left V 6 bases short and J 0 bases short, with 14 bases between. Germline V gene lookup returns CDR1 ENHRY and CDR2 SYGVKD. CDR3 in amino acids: CAIRGPGGSNTGELFF. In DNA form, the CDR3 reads TGTGCCATCAGGGGGCCAGGTGGGTCGAACACCGGGGAGCTGTTTTTT.

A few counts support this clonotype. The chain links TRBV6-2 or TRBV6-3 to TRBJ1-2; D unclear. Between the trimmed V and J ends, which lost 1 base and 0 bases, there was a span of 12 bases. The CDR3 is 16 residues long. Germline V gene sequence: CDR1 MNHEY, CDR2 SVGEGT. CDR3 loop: CASSYLARSTNYGYTF. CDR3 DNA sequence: TGTGCCAGCAGTTACTTGGCCAGAAGTACTAACTATGGCTACACCTTC.

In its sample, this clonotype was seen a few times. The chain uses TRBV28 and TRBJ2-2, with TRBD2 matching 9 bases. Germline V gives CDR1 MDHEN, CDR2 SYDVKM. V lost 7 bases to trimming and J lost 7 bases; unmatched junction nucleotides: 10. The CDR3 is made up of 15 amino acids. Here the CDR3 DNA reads TGTGCCAGCACACCTCATAGCGGGAGTATCGGGGAGCTGTTTTTT. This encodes CASTPHSGSIGELFF.

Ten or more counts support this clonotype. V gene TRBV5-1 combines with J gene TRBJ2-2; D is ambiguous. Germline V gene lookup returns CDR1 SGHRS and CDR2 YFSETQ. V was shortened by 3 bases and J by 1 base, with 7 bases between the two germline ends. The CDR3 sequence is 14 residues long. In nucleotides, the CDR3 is TGCGCCAGCAGCTATTCGGGGAACACCGGGGAGCTGTTTTTT. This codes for CASSYSGNTGELFF.

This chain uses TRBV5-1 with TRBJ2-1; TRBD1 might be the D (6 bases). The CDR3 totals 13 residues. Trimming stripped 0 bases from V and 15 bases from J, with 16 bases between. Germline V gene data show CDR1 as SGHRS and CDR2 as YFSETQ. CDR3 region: CASSLGATQGGFF. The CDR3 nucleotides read TGCGCCAGCAGCTTGGGTGCGACTCAAGGGGGGTTCTTC.